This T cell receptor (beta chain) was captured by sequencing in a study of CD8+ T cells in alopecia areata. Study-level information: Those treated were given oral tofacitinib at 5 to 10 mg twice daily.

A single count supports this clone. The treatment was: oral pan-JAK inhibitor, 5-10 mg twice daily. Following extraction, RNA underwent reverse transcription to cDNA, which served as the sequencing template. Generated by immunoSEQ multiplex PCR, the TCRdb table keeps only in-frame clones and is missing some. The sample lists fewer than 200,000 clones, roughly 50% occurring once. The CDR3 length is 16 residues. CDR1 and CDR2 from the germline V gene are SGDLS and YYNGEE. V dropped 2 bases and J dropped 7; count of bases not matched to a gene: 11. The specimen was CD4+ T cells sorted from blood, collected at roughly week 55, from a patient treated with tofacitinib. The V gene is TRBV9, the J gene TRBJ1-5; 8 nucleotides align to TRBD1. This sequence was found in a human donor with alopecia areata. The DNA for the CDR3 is TGTGCCAGCAGCGTGGGGACAGGAGGGAAAGGCCAGCCCCAGCATTTT. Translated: CASSVGTGGKGQPQHF.